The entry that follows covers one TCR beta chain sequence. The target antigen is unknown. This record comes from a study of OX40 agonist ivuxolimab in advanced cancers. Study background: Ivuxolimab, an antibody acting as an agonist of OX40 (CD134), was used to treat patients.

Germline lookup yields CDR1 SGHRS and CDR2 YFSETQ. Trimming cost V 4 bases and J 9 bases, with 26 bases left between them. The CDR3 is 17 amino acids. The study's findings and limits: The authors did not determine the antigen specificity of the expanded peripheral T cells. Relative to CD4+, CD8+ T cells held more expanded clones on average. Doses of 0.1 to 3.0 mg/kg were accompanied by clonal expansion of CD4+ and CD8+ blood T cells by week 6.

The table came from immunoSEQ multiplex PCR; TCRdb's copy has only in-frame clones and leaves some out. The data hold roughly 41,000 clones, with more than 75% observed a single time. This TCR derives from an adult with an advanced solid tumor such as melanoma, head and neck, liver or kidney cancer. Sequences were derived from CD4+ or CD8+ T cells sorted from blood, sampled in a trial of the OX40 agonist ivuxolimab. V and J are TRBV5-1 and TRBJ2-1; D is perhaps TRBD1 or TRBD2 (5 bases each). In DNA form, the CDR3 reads TGCGCCAGCAGCCGAAGCGCGCAGGGAACTAGTAAGGGTGAGCAGTTCTTC. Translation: CASSRSAQGTSKGEQFF.